This TCR beta chain was obtained from a study of control samples from healthy donors and cancer patients. This clone was observed a handful of times. Assay: immunoSEQ multiplex PCR; the TCRdb copy retains only in-frame clones and omits some. The table records some 22,000 clones, around 84% of them present only once. What was sequenced was PBMCs. The clonotype comes from a man aged 55 to 70 with colorectal cancer.

Written as DNA, the CDR3 is TGTGCCAGTAGTGTGGGGGGTGGGCATTCACCCCTCCACTTT. Its protein product is CASSVGGGHSPLHF. This chain links TRBV19 with TRBJ1-6; TRBD1 is a possible D gene (5 bases). V lost 5 bases and J 8 bases, leaving 13 bases between the germline ends. The length of the CDR3 is 14 residues. Germline V gene lookup returns CDR1 LNHDA and CDR2 SQIVND (reference sequence).